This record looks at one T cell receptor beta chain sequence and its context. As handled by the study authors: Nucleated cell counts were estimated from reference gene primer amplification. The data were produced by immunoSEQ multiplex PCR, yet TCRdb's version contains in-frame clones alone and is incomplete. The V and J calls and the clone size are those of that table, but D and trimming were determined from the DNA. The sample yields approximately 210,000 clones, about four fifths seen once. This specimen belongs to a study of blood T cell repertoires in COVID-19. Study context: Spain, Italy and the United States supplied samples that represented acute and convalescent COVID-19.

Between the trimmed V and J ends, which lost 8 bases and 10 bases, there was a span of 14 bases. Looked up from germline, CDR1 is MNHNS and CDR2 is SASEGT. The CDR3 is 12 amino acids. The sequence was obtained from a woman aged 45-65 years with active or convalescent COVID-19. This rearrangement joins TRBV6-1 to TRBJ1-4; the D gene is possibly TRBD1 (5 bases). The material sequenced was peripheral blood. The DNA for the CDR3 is TGTGCCAGCGGGGCCACAGTAGGAAAACTGTTTTTT. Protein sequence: CASGATVGKLFF.